The 3 T cell receptor beta chains below all came from one sample that was sequenced in a study of identical twins. TCRdb recomputed calls from the 5' RACE reads with MiXCR, one row per CDR3 protein. The sample includes approximately 890,000 distinct CDR3 sequences, roughly 12% of them seen just once. These data also formed part of another study, on yellow fever vaccine responses in identical twins.

Sequenced material: PBMCs. The receptors were sampled from a woman aged 18-30 years in good health.

The chain uses TRBV5-1 and TRBJ2-7; TRBD1 agrees at 11 bases. Germline loops: CDR1 SGHRS, CDR2 YFSETQ. CDR3 length: 15 amino acids. J gave up 1 base and V 6 bases, and 6 bases lay outside the gene matches. The CDR3 reads CASKNRDRGSYEQYF. For the CDR3, the DNA is TGCGCCAGCAAAAACCGGGACAGGGGGTCCTACGAGCAGTACTTC.

In this sample, this clonotype turned up a few times. The chain carries TRBV9 and TRBJ2-5; D is undetermined. The CDR3 is 12 amino acids. In germline, CDR1 is SGDLS, CDR2 YYNGEE. Trimming took 3 bases from V and 1 from J, leaving 4 bases between them. The CDR3 nucleotides are TGTGCCAGCAGCGGGTTCCAAGAGACCCAGTACTTC. Its translation is CASSGFQETQYF.

The chain combines TRBV18 with TRBJ2-5; D unresolved. Germline V gives CDR1 KGHSH, CDR2 LQKENI. The CDR3 runs to 14 residues. Deletions cut 0 bases from V and 2 bases from J, with 7 bases between. The CDR3 sequence is CASSPPYGQETQYF. The DNA for the CDR3 is TGTGCCAGCTCACCACCATATGGTCAAGAGACCCAGTACTTC.